Detailed here is one TCR beta chain. Its antigen is unidentified. V lost 3 bases to trimming and J lost 1 base, with 12 bases between them. Germline V gene data show CDR1 as SGHDT and CDR2 as YYEEEE. CDR3 length: 15 amino acids. These data come from a study of T-cell memory formation after mild COVID-19. The study's findings and limits: CD4/CD8 balance held among clones contracting day 15 to 85, and later expanders leaned CD4+.

TCRdb processed the 5' RACE reads anew with MiXCR; each CDR3 protein has one entry. The table includes 200,000 to 300,000 distinct CDR3 sequences, roughly 17% detected once. This chain joins TRBV5-6 and TRBJ2-3, with D perhaps given as TRBD1 or TRBD2 (5 bases each). Sequencing was done on a sample of PBMCs or a T cell subset sorted from them (not recorded which). The receptor comes from a young man who had mild COVID-19 (a few samples of this study predate the infection). Cell type and time point are not known. CDR3 in DNA: TGTGCCAGCAGCTGGGACCCCGAGGGCACAGATACGCAGTATTTT. It is translated as CASSWDPEGTDTQYF.